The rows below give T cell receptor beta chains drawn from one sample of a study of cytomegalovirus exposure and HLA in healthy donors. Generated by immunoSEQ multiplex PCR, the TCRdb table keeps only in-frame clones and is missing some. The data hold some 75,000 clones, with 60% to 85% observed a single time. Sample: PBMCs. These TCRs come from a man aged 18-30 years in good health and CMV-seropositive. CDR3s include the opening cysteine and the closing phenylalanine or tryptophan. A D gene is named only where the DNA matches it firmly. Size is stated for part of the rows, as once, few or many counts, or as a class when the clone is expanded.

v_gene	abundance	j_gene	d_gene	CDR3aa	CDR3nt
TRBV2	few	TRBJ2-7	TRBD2	CASRVTSGRRYEQYF	TGTGCCAGCAGGGTGACTAGCGGGAGACGATACGAGCAGTACTTC
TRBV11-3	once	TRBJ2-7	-	CASSLERGSEQYF	TGTGCCAGCAGCTTAGAAAGGGGGAGCGAGCAGTACTTC
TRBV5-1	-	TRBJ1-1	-	CASSSSPGQEAFF	TGCGCCAGCAGCTCTTCGCCGGGACAAGAAGCTTTCTTT
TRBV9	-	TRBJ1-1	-	CASSVVGAPEAFF	TGTGCCAGCAGCGTAGTGGGGGCCCCTGAAGCTTTCTTT
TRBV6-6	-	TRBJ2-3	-	CASSRDGGRGDTQYF	TGTGCCAGCAGTCGCGACGGGGGAAGGGGCGATACGCAGTATTTT
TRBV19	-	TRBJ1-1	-	CASTRTMNTEAFF	TGTGCCAGTACCCGGACAATGAACACTGAAGCTTTCTTT
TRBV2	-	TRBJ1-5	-	CASSHDLAGNQPQHF	TGTGCCAGCAGCCATGACCTAGCTGGCAATCAGCCCCAGCATTTT
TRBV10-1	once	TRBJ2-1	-	CASSDLQGRPYNEQFF	TGCGCCAGCAGTGACCTACAGGGGAGGCCCTACAATGAGCAGTTCTTC
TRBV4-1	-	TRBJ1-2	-	CASSQDGTYNYGYTF	TGCGCCAGCAGCCAAGACGGGACATACAACTATGGCTACACCTTC
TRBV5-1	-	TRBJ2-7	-	CASRSAYEQYF	TGCGCCAGCAGGAGCGCCTACGAGCAGTACTTC
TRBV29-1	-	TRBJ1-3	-	CSVDQGTGHSGNTIYF	TGCAGCGTTGATCAGGGGACGGGCCACTCTGGAAACACCATATATTTT
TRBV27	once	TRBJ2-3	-	CAKGGIWTDTQYF	TGTGCCAAGGGAGGTATCTGGACAGATACGCAGTATTTT
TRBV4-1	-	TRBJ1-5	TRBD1	CASSRQGTSNQPQHF	TGCGCCAGCAGTCGACAGGGGACGAGCAATCAGCCCCAGCATTTT
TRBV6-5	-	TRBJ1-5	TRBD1	CASSYSRQGVNQPQHF	TGTGCCAGCAGTTATTCGAGACAGGGAGTGAATCAGCCCCAGCATTTT
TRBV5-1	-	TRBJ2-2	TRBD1	CASKETGGFTGELFF	TGCGCCAGCAAAGAAACAGGGGGCTTCACCGGGGAGCTGTTTTTT
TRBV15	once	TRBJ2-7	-	CATSWGVGSAYEQYF	TGTGCCACCAGCTGGGGGGTCGGATCGGCTTACGAGCAGTACTTC
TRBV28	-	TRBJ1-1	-	CASSFWGSEAFF	TGTGCCAGCAGTTTCTGGGGCTCTGAAGCTTTCTTT
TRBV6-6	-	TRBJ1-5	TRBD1	CASRGGTGDQPQHF	TGTGCCAGCAGGGGCGGGACAGGGGACCAGCCCCAGCATTTT
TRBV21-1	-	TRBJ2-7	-	CASSFRLAGDPYEQYF	TGTGCCAGCAGCTTCCGACTAGCGGGAGATCCCTACGAGCAGTACTTC
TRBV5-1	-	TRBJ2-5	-	CASSLEVKQTQYF	TGCGCCAGCAGCTTGGAAGTTAAGCAGACCCAGTACTTC
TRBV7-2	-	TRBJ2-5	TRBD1	CASSSPGTGIWEQYF	TGTGCCAGCAGCTCGCCCGGGACAGGGATTTGGGAGCAGTACTTC
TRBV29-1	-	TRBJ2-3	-	CSVRQGTDTQYF	TGCAGCGTCAGACAGGGCACAGATACGCAGTATTTT
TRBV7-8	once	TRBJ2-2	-	CASSQISGNTGELFF	TGTGCCAGCAGCCAAATTAGTGGGAACACCGGGGAGCTGTTTTTT
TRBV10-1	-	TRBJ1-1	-	CASSEPGTEAFF	TGCGCCAGCAGTGAGCCCGGCACTGAAGCTTTCTTT
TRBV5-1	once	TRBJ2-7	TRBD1	CASSSGQGLEQYF	TGCGCCAGCAGCTCTGGACAGGGCCTCGAGCAGTACTTC
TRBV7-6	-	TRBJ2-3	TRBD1	CASSLARGTGGSTDTQYF	TGTGCCAGCAGCTTAGCGCGGGGGACAGGGGGCAGCACAGATACGCAGTATTTT
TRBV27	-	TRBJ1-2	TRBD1	CASSLRTGYGYTF	TGTGCCAGCAGTTTACGGACAGGGTATGGCTACACCTTC
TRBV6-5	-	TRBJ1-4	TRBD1	CASSALRDRAEKLFF	TGTGCCAGCAGTGCACTCCGGGACAGGGCCGAAAAACTGTTTTTT
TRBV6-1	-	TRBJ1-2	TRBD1	CASSEVLRGNYGYTF	TGTGCCAGCAGTGAAGTCCTCAGGGGGAACTATGGCTACACCTTC
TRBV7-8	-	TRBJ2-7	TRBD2	CASSLKSGTSFFLHEQYF	TGTGCCAGCAGCTTAAAGTCCGGGACTAGTTTTTTTCTTCACGAGCAGTACTTC
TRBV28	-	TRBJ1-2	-	CASISRHRVTHYGYTF	TGTGCCAGCATCTCCCGCCACAGGGTTACACACTATGGCTACACCTTC
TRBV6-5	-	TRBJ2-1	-	CASSGQPYNEQFF	TGTGCCAGCAGCGGACAGCCATACAATGAGCAGTTCTTC
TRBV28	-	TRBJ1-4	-	CASMTPGGGQLFF	TGTGCCAGCATGACCCCCGGGGGAGGTCAACTGTTTTTT
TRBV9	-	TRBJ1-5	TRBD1	CASSVGQGNQPQHF	TGTGCCAGCAGCGTGGGACAGGGGAATCAGCCCCAGCATTTT
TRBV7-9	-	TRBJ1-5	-	CASSPPGRDQPQHF	TGTGCCAGCAGCCCCCCCGGCAGGGATCAGCCCCAGCATTTT
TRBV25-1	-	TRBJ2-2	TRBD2	CASRASGVWGELFF	TGTGCCAGCAGGGCTAGCGGGGTCTGGGGGGAGCTGTTTTTT
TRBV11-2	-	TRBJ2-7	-	CASSLQGYEQYF	TGTGCCAGCAGCCTGCAGGGGTACGAGCAGTACTTC
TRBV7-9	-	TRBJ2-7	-	CASTPRRGHEQYF	TGTGCCAGCACCCCTCGTCGCGGGCACGAGCAGTACTTC
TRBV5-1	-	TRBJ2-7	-	CASSLGSGAGEQYF	TGCGCCAGCAGCTTGGGGTCGGGAGCCGGGGAGCAGTACTTC
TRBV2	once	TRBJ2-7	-	CASSAERSYEQYF	TGTGCCAGCAGCGCAGAACGCTCCTACGAGCAGTACTTC
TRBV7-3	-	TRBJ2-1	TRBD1	CASSLGQGLSEQFF	TGTGCCAGCAGCTTGGGACAGGGTCTCAGTGAGCAGTTCTTC